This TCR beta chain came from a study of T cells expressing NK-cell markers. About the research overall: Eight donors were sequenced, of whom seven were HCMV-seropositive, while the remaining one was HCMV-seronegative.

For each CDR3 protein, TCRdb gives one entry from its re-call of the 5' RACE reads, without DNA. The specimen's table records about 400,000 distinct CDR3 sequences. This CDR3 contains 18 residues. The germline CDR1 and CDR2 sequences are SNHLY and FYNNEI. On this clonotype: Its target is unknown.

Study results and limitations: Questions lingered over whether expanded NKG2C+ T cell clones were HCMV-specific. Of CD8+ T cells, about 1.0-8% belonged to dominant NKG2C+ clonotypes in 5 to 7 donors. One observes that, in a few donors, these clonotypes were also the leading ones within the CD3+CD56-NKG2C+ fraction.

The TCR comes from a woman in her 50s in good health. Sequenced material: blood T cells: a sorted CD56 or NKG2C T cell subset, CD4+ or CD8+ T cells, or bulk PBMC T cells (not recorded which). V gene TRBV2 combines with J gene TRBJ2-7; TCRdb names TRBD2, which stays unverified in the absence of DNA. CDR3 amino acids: CASSSPGLAGGVGYEQYF.